This T cell receptor beta chain was captured in a study of blood T cell repertoires in COVID-19. Study-level background: Acute-phase and convalescent COVID-19 samples originated in the United States, Italy and Spain. The analysed material was cDNA or gDNA that came from T cells, B-cell-depleted T cells, or PBMCs.

Original data processing: Counts of nucleated cells, estimated from reference gene primer amplification, were obtained. Libraries were prepared by immunoSEQ multiplex PCR; TCRdb keeps only in-frame clonotypes and omits some of them. V, J and clone size are taken as reported in that table, and D and trimming were inferred from the DNA itself. The table shows some 100,000 clones, with 85% to 90% occurring only once. The CDR3 spans 13 residues. Trimming removed 4 bases from V and 8 bases from J; junction bases left unmatched: 7. The germline CDR1 and CDR2 sequences are SEHNR and FQNEAQ (reference sequence).

The sequence derives from a human donor in a cohort sampled during active COVID-19. The chain recombines TRBV7-9 with TRBJ1-2; 7 bases fit TRBD1. Source material: peripheral blood. The CDR3 region is CASSSRQGDGYTF. The DNA of the CDR3 is TGTGCCAGCAGCTCCCGACAGGGTGACGGCTACACCTTC.